This entry lists 2 T cell receptor beta chains sequenced from one sample in a study of CD8 T cells in ankylosing spondylitis. TCRdb ran MiXCR on the 5' RACE reads and lists one entry per CDR3 protein. Of 150,000 to 200,000 distinct CDR3 sequences listed, approximately 13% are singletons. Sample: blood, either unsorted or a sorted T cell fraction (not recorded which). Receptors were obtained from a female donor with ankylosing spondylitis or in good health (not recorded which).

This clonotype showed up many times. The chain combines TRBV20-1 with TRBJ2-7; 7 bases fit TRBD1. Germline lookup yields CDR1 DFQATT and CDR2 SNEGSKA (reference sequence). This CDR3 is 16 amino acids long. V shed 5 bases, J shed 0 bases, and the junction held 13 bases outside the gene matches. The CDR3 protein is CSALTGQDWSSYEQYF. The CDR3 DNA reads TGCAGTGCTCTGACAGGGCAGGACTGGTCCTCCTACGAGCAGTACTTC.

This clonotype was observed many times. This chain uses TRBV5-5 with TRBJ1-5, with D possibly matching TRBD1 (5 bases). The CDR3 spans 15 residues. V was shortened by 4 bases and J by 4 bases, with 15 bases between the two germline ends. Germline values: CDR1 SGHKS, CDR2 YYEKEE (reference sequence). The CDR3 loop is CASSAWSGGNQPQHF. CDR3 bases: TGTGCCAGCAGCGCCTGGTCGGGGGGGAATCAGCCCCAGCATTTT.